This passage covers 31 T cell receptor beta chains from one sample sequenced in a study of blood T cell repertoires in COVID-19. Only in-frame clones appear in the TCRdb table, and some are missing; sequencing was by immunoSEQ multiplex PCR. The table records 240,000 or so clones, about 80% of them present only once. The sample taken for sequencing was peripheral blood. Every receptor here comes from a woman aged 80 or older with acute or convalescent COVID-19.

The chain couples TRBV4-2 to TRBJ1-6; D unclear. V was trimmed by 4 bases and J by 2 bases, leaving 15 bases between them. Germline V gives CDR1 LGHNA, CDR2 YNFKEQ. The CDR3 contains 17 residues. The CDR3 DNA reads as TGTGCCAGCAGCCCCCAAGGAACGACAACCTATAATTCACCCCTCCACTTT. Its translation: CASSPQGTTTYNSPLHF.

This chain links TRBV14 with TRBJ1-1; 11 positions match TRBD1. The CDR3 runs 17 residues. The germline V gene has CDR1 SGHDN and CDR2 FVKESK. The ends lost 1 base at V and 5 bases at J; junction bases unmatched: 9. The CDR3 coding sequence is TGTGCCAGCAGCCAAGGCCCCGGGACAGGGGGAGAGACTGAAGCTTTCTTT. This gives the protein CASSQGPGTGGETEAFF.

The gene calls are TRBV12-3 or TRBV12-4 and TRBJ2-5, with a weak D call TRBD1 (5 bases). With 6 bases removed from V and 4 bases from J, the gap between germline ends came to 12 bases. This CDR3 spans 13 amino acids. This CDR3 reads CASSLQVAETQYF. DNA for the CDR3: TGTGCCAGCAGCTTACAGGTTGCAGAGACCCAGTACTTC.

This sequence joins TRBV6-5 and TRBJ1-2, with D possibly TRBD1 on 6 matching bases. V lost 7 bases, J lost 5 bases, and 17 bases lay in between. The CDR3 contains 14 residues. In germline, CDR1 is MNHEY, CDR2 SVGAGI. The CDR3 DNA reads TGTGCCAGCATGGCAGGGGACCAAACTTATGGCTACACCTTC. It codes for CASMAGDQTYGYTF.

This chain connects TRBV9 to TRBJ1-2; 7 bases match TRBD1. This CDR3 has 13 residues. Per the germline V gene, CDR1 is SGDLS and CDR2 is YYNGEE. V shed 0 bases, J shed 11 bases, and the junction held 7 bases outside the gene matches. The CDR3 nucleotides are TGTGCCAGCAGCGTAGTCGCAGGGGGAGAGTACACCTTC. Translation: CASSVVAGGEYTF.

The J gene is TRBJ2-2, the V gene TRBV7-3; D not resolved. V lost 5 bases and J 6 bases, leaving 10 bases between the germline ends. The CDR3 runs 13 residues. The germline CDR1 and CDR2 sequences are SGHTA and FQGTGA. CDR3 in DNA: TGTGCCAGCAGCGCATATAGCCCCGGGGAGCTGTTTTTT. Its translation is CASSAYSPGELFF.

V gene TRBV25-1 combines with J gene TRBJ1-4; the D gene is possibly TRBD1 (6 bases). The germline V gene encodes CDR1 MGHDK and CDR2 SYGVNS. This CDR3 comprises 12 residues. V lost 8 bases, J lost 8 bases, and 12 bases lay in between. The CDR3 protein is CASGGGKEKLFF. The CDR3 bases are TGTGCCAGCGGGGGGGGCAAGGAAAAACTGTTTTTT. Looking up the rest from reference TRBV25-1 and TRBJ1-4 gives the full variable domain: EADIYQTPRYLVIGTGKKITLECSQTMGHDKMYWYQQDPGMELHLIHYSYGVNSTEKGDLSSESTVSRIRTEHFPLTLESARPSHTSQYLCASGGGKEKLFFGSGTQLSVL.

CDR3 bases: TGTGCCAGCAGCGACGGACAGGGGGATGAAAAACTGTTTTTT. Its translation: CASSDGQGDEKLFF. This chain connects TRBV7-6 to TRBJ1-4, with TRBD1 identical over 10 bases. Germline trimming cut 5 bases from V and 6 bases from J; bases unmatched to any gene: 3. The germline CDR1 and CDR2 sequences are SGHVS and FNYEAQ. CDR3 length: 14 residues.

V gene TRBV7-9 combines with J gene TRBJ1-6, with TRBD1 matching over 9 bases. Germline CDR1 SEHNR, CDR2 FQNEAQ (reference sequence). This CDR3 contains 15 residues. The junction had 4 bases not matched to a gene; V was cut back by 1 base and J by 9 bases. The CDR3 loop is CASSLGTGAASPLHF. The CDR3 DNA reads TGTGCCAGCAGCTTAGGGACAGGGGCTGCTTCACCCCTCCACTTT. The complete variable domain, with remaining parts taken from reference TRBV7-9 and TRBJ1-6, reads DTGVSQNPRHKITKRGQNVTFRCDPISEHNRLYWYRQTLGQGPEFLTYFQNEAQLEKSRLLSDRFSAERPKGSFSTLEIQRTEQGDSAMYLCASSLGTGAASPLHFGNGTRLTVT.

This clone has a count of ten or more. The chain employs TRBV5-1 and TRBJ1-6; D might be TRBD1 (6 bases). The CDR3 totals 15 residues. The germline CDR1 and CDR2 sequences are SGHRS and YFSETQ. V was cut by 5 bases and J by 0 bases, with 9 bases left in between. In nucleotides, the CDR3 is TGCGCCAGCAGGAAGGACAGCTCCTATAATTCACCCCTCCACTTT. Residues: CASRKDSSYNSPLHF. Based on the CDR3 plus reference TRBV5-1 and TRBJ1-6, the full variable domain is KAGVTQTPRYLIKTRGQQVTLSCSPISGHRSVSWYQQTPGQGLQFLFEYFSETQRNKGNFPGRFSGRQFSNSRSEMNVSTLELGDSALYLCASRKDSSYNSPLHFGNGTRLTVT.

J is TRBJ2-7 and V is TRBV5-8; possibly TRBD2 for D (5 bases). Looked up from germline, CDR1 is SGHTS and CDR2 is YDEGEE. The CDR3 spans 13 residues. Between the trimmed V and J ends, which lost 1 base and 4 bases, there was a span of 9 bases. In DNA, the CDR3 is TGTGCCAGCAGCTTGAGTGGAGGTTACGAGCAGTACTTC. It translates to CASSLSGGYEQYF.

This clone has a single count. This chain connects TRBV10-3 to TRBJ1-4, with TRBD1 matching over 9 bases. The junction had 7 bases not matched to a gene; V was cut back by 6 bases and J by 8 bases. The CDR3 spans 14 residues. The germline gives CDR1 ENHRY, CDR2 SYGVKD. The CDR3 loop is CAIRDRGQGEKLFF. The CDR3 DNA sequence: TGTGCCATCAGGGACAGGGGACAAGGGGAAAAACTGTTTTTT.

J is TRBJ1-5 and V is TRBV30; no reliable D call. With 4 bases removed from V and 7 bases from J, the gap between germline ends came to 14 bases. The CDR3 totals 13 residues. Germline-derived CDR1 and CDR2 are GTSNPN and SVGIG (reference sequence). CDR3 coding DNA: TGTGCCTGGAATCGGGGTTCGGGACAGCCCCAGCATTTT. It encodes CAWNRGSGQPQHF.

This clone was seen a single time. This sequence joins TRBV7-9 and TRBJ2-4, with a weak D call TRBD2 (6 bases). V lost 4 bases and J 2 bases, leaving 12 bases between the germline ends. The CDR3 covers 15 residues. In germline, CDR1 is SEHNR, CDR2 FQNEAQ (reference sequence). CDR3 nucleotides: TGTGCCAGCAGCTCAAGAAGCGGGCCCAAAAACATTCAGTACTTC. Its translation: CASSSRSGPKNIQYF. The full variable domain, its missing parts supplied by reference TRBV7-9 and TRBJ2-4, is DTGVSQNPRHKITKRGQNVTFRCDPISEHNRLYWYRQTLGQGPEFLTYFQNEAQLEKSRLLSDRFSAERPKGSFSTLEIQRTEQGDSAMYLCASSSRSGPKNIQYFGAGTRLSVL.

V gene TRBV20-1 combines with J gene TRBJ2-1; no definite D call. Germline V CDR1 and CDR2: DFQATT, SNEGSKA (reference sequence). The V and J ends lost 3 bases and 9 bases respectively, with 9 bases between them. The CDR3 sequence is 11 residues long. CDR3 in amino acids: CSARPTGEQFF. The CDR3 DNA reads TGCAGTGCTAGGCCCACCGGTGAGCAGTTCTTC.

This clone was observed once. The chain links TRBV11-2 to TRBJ2-2; D possibly corresponds to TRBD2 (7 bases). CDR3 size: 16 residues. Germline lookup yields CDR1 SGHAT and CDR2 FQNNGV. Trimming removed 3 bases at V and 0 bases at J, with 11 bases between. CDR3 in amino acids: CASSFRGGTNTGELFF. Here the CDR3 DNA reads TGTGCCAGCAGCTTCCGCGGGGGCACGAACACCGGGGAGCTGTTTTTT.

This chain links TRBV11-1 with TRBJ2-2; D gene ambiguous. V lost 1 base, J lost 9 bases, and 9 bases lay in between. This CDR3 spans 13 amino acids. CDR1 and CDR2 (germline): SGHAT, FQDESV (reference sequence). The CDR3 is CASSLELSRELFF. The CDR3 bases are TGTGCCAGCAGCTTAGAATTGAGCAGGGAGCTGTTTTTT. Complete variable domain (other parts from reference TRBV11-1 and TRBJ2-2): EAEVAQSPRYKITEKSQAVAFWCDPISGHATLYWYRQILGQGPELLVQFQDESVVDDSQLPKDRFSAERLKGVDSTLKIQPAELGDSAMYLCASSLELSRELFFGEGSRLTVL.

The chain couples TRBV3-1 (or the pseudogene TRBV3-2) to TRBJ1-3; possible D gene TRBD1, 5 bases. Trimming stripped 4 bases from V and 0 bases from J, with 13 bases between. The CDR3 consists of 16 residues. Germline CDR1 LGHDT, CDR2 YNNKEL (reference sequence). The CDR3 DNA sequence: TGTGCCAGCAGCCCGGGACTCTTCAGCTCTGGAAACACCATATATTTT. Its translation: CASSPGLFSSGNTIYF.

V is TRBV7-3 and J is TRBJ1-1; 8 bases align to TRBD1. Per germline, CDR1 SGHTA and CDR2 FQGTGA. V was pared by 1 base and J by 5 bases, with 6 bases of the junction left unmatched. This CDR3 spans 15 amino acids. In DNA form, the CDR3 reads TGTGCCAGCAGCTTAAACGGGCAGGGGGCGACTGAAGCTTTCTTT. This gives the protein CASSLNGQGATEAFF.

This chain connects TRBV6-5 to TRBJ1-1, with D hard to call. The V gene's germline CDR1 is MNHEY and CDR2 SVGAGI. This CDR3 is built from 13 residues. V was cut by 6 bases and J by 4 bases, with 12 bases left in between. DNA for the CDR3: TGTGCCAGCAGCCCCCGCCGGAGCACTGAAGCTTTCTTT. It translates to CASSPRRSTEAFF.

V gene TRBV27 combines with J gene TRBJ1-1, with a possible D match to TRBD1 (5 bases). CDR3 size: 14 residues. CDR1 is MNHEY and CDR2 is SMNVEV in the germline V gene (reference sequence). Trimming pared 6 bases from V and 2 bases from J, leaving 13 bases between. This CDR3 is CASSPNRPNTEAFF. The CDR3 DNA follows: TGTGCCAGCAGCCCTAACAGGCCCAACACTGAAGCTTTCTTT.

This chain uses TRBV7-3 with TRBJ2-7, with TRBD1 matching over 9 bases. The CDR3 consists of 13 residues. The V gene's germline CDR1 is SGHTA and CDR2 FQGTGA. The V and J ends lost 5 bases and 9 bases, in that order; junction bases with no gene match: 8. The CDR3 nucleotides are TGTGCCAGCAGCCCGACAGGGACAGGGCTGCAGTACTTC. The encoded protein is CASSPTGTGLQYF.

This clone was observed once. One end of the junction fails to match germline, which may point to a read error. The chain is built from TRBV7-9 and TRBJ2-3; 8 bases align to TRBD2. This CDR3 is built from 14 residues. Germline V gene data show CDR1 as SEHNR and CDR2 as FQNEAQ (reference sequence). This CDR3 reads CASRLAGSTDTQYF. In DNA form, the CDR3 reads TGTGCCAGCAGATTAGCGGGGAGTACAGATACGCAGTATTTT. Complete variable domain (other parts from reference TRBV7-9 and TRBJ2-3): DTGVSQNPRHKITKRGQNVTFRCDPISEHNRLYWYRQTLGQGPEFLTYFQNEAQLEKSRLLSDRFSAERPKGSFSTLEIQRTEQGDSAMYLCASRLAGSTDTQYFGPGTRLTVL.

This clone showed up just once. V usage is TRBV3-1 (or the pseudogene TRBV3-2) and J usage is TRBJ2-3; D not certain. V lost 4 bases and J 7 bases, leaving 9 bases between the germline ends. From germline, CDR1 is LGHDT and CDR2 YNNKEL (reference sequence). CDR3 size: 12 residues. The CDR3 sequence is CASSPLDNTQYF. DNA for the CDR3: TGTGCCAGCAGCCCCCTCGACAATACGCAGTATTTT.

The chain uses TRBV2 and TRBJ2-2, with 8 bases that match TRBD1. J was trimmed by 4 bases and V by 6 bases; bases with no gene match: 7. This CDR3 region has 15 residues. CDR1 and CDR2 (germline): SNHLY, FYNNEI. This chain's CDR3 is CASRSVTGGTGELFF. CDR3 in DNA: TGTGCCAGCAGGAGTGTTACAGGGGGCACCGGGGAGCTGTTTTTT.

The V call is TRBV29-1, the J call TRBJ2-1; D gene uncertain. V lost 5 bases and J 6 bases, leaving 8 bases between the germline ends. Germline-derived CDR1 and CDR2 are SQVTM and ANQGSEA. The CDR3 contains 11 residues. The CDR3 here is CSVFGGNEQFF. In DNA form, the CDR3 reads TGCAGCGTTTTCGGTGGCAATGAGCAGTTCTTC.

This chain uses TRBV5-4 with TRBJ2-1, with TRBD2 matching 7 bases. With 5 bases clipped from V and 1 base from J, the junction kept 6 bases outside the gene matches. This CDR3 spans 15 amino acids. Germline values: CDR1 SGHNT, CDR2 YYREEE (reference sequence). CDR3 DNA: TGTGCCAGCAGGATTGGCGGGGGTTCCTACAATGAGCAGTTCTTC. This translates into CASRIGGGSYNEQFF.

This clone was seen a single time. The chain recombines TRBV11-1 with TRBJ1-1, with D perhaps matching TRBD1 (6 bases). Germline V gene data show CDR1 as SGHAT and CDR2 as FQDESV (reference sequence). The CDR3 has 13 amino acids. Trimming took 5 bases from V and 6 from J, leaving 13 bases between them. This CDR3 is CASSLKGGAEAFF. CDR3 DNA sequence: TGTGCCAGCAGCCTGAAAGGGGGAGCTGAAGCTTTCTTT.

The rearrangement uses TRBV5-4 and TRBJ2-7, with TRBD1 matching over 8 bases. V lost 4 bases and J lost 7; bases outside the gene matches: 10. This CDR3 contains 14 residues. In germline, CDR1 is SGHNT, CDR2 YYREEE (reference sequence). CDR3 sequence (DNA): TGTGCCAGCAGCGAGGACAGGGCCTCGCGGGAGCAGTACTTC. This encodes CASSEDRASREQYF.

The rearrangement uses TRBV25-1 and TRBJ1-5, with 8 bases matching TRBD1. The CDR3 spans 16 residues. V was clipped by 3 bases and J by 9 bases; unmatched bases: 13. In germline, CDR1 is MGHDK, CDR2 SYGVNS. The CDR3 bases are TGTGCCAGCAGTGACCTGGCAGGGGGCCCCGCAGGGCCCCAGCATTTT. Protein: CASSDLAGGPAGPQHF.

In the case of this clone: Other DNA sequences from this sample encode an identical CDR3 as well. The gene calls are TRBV6-5 and TRBJ2-3, with 9 nucleotides matching TRBD2. Germline CDR1 reads MNHEY; CDR2 reads SVGAGI. The CDR3 has 16 amino acids. V was clipped by 0 bases and J by 2 bases; unmatched bases: 3. In DNA form, the CDR3 reads TGTGCCAGCAGTTACTCCAGCGGGGGGCTCACAGATACGCAGTATTTT. It is translated as CASSYSSGGLTDTQYF.